This passage covers 6 T cell receptor beta chains from one sample sequenced in a study of T cells expressing NK-cell markers. TCRdb re-called the 5' RACE reads and shows each CDR3 protein once, DNA omitted. Its table records 150,000 to 180,000 distinct CDR3 sequences. The sequenced sample was blood T cells: a sorted CD56 or NKG2C T cell subset, CD4+ or CD8+ T cells, or bulk PBMC T cells (not recorded which). These receptors were collected from a woman aged 45-65 years in good health.

The V and J genes are TRBV6-5 and TRBJ2-5; as DNA is missing, the TRBD2 call by TCRdb cannot be tested. This CDR3 is built from 15 residues. CDR1 MNHEY and CDR2 SVGAGI come from the germline V gene. CDR3 protein: CASSYTSGMGETQYF.

The genes are TRBV4-1 and TRBJ2-1; TCRdb designates TRBD1, a call that cannot be tested without DNA. Germline loops: CDR1 MGHRA, CDR2 YSYEKL. CDR3 length equals 15 residues. CDR3 residues: CASSQVAPSYNEQFF.

This chain links TRBV5-1 with TRBJ2-1; with no DNA, the TCRdb D assignment of TRBD2 cannot be verified. Germline V gene lookup returns CDR1 SGHRS and CDR2 YFSETQ. The CDR3 extends over 14 amino acids. The CDR3 region is CASSLGLADNEQFF.

V gene TRBV2 combines with J gene TRBJ2-7. The CDR3 contains 15 residues. The germline V gene encodes CDR1 SNHLY and CDR2 FYNNEI. Here the CDR3 reads CASSDGQRLPYEQYF. The variable domain in full, completed from reference TRBV2 and TRBJ2-7, reads EPEVTQTPSHQVTQMGQEVILRCVPISNHLYFYWYRQILGQKVEFLVSFYNNEISEKSEIFDDQFSVERPDGSNFTLKIRSTKLEDSAMYFCASSDGQRLPYEQYFGPGTRLTVT.

The V call is TRBV21-1, the J call TRBJ2-1. TRBV21-1 is a listed pseudogene. This CDR3 has 13 amino acids. The CDR3 is CASRPFRNNEQFF.

The chain recombines TRBV12-3 or TRBV12-4 with TRBJ1-1; TCRdb proposes TRBD1, but this gene call is untestable without DNA. The CDR3 is made up of 18 amino acids. CDR3 residues: CASSLAGIMGQGNTEAFF.